What follows are 23 T cell receptor beta chains derived from one specimen sequenced in a study of T-cell memory formation after mild COVID-19. One entry per CDR3 protein results from TCRdb running MiXCR on the 5' RACE reads. The sample has fewer than 600,000 distinct CDR3 sequences, roughly a fifth seen once. Material: PBMCs or a T cell subset sorted from them (not recorded which). Receptor source: an adult woman who had mild COVID-19 (a few samples of this study predate the infection). Cell type and time point are not known.

The chain combines TRBV14 with TRBJ2-7; D perhaps matches TRBD1 (5 bases). The CDR3 is made up of 15 amino acids. Germline loops: CDR1 SGHDN, CDR2 FVKESK. The ends were cut back, 8 bases at V and 2 bases at J, with 19 bases in the middle. CDR3 protein: CASGAHPGPTYEQYF. In nucleotides, the CDR3 is TGTGCCAGCGGGGCCCACCCTGGCCCAACCTACGAGCAGTACTTC.

This chain links TRBV27 with TRBJ2-2, with D hard to call. V was trimmed by 2 bases and J by 10 bases, leaving 11 bases between them. The CDR3 has 13 amino acids. CDR1 and CDR2 from the germline V gene are MNHEY and SMNVEV (reference sequence). The CDR3 DNA reads as TGTGCCAGCAGTTTAAGCCTAGTGGCGGAGCTGTTTTTT. Protein product: CASSLSLVAELFF.

The chain is built from TRBV6-1 and TRBJ1-1; D remains ambiguous. The germline V gene has CDR1 MNHNS and CDR2 SASEGT. Trimming cost V 7 bases and J 2 bases, with 14 bases left between them. The length of the CDR3 is 14 residues. Here the CDR3 DNA reads TGTGCCAGCAAGGCCAGAGGTACTAACACTGAAGCTTTCTTT. Encoded protein: CASKARGTNTEAFF.

The chain links TRBV20-1 to TRBJ2-3; 12 bases are shared with TRBD2. V lost 3 bases to trimming and J lost 2 bases; unmatched junction nucleotides: 6. The germline CDR1 and CDR2 sequences are DFQATT and SNEGSKA (reference sequence). The CDR3 sequence is 16 residues long. The CDR3 DNA reads as TGCAGTGCTAGGAGAACTAGCGGGGGGCCCACAGATACGCAGTATTTT. Translating it yields CSARRTSGGPTDTQYF.

The chain uses TRBV24-1 and TRBJ1-5, with 7 bases fitting TRBD1. Germline CDR1 KGHDR, CDR2 SFDVKD. This CDR3 spans 14 amino acids. The V and J ends lost 0 bases and 5 bases, in that order; junction bases with no gene match: 0. This CDR3 is CATSDLDRDQPQHF. CDR3 nucleotides: TGTGCCACCAGTGATTTGGACAGGGATCAGCCCCAGCATTTT.

V and J are TRBV6-2 or TRBV6-3 and TRBJ2-1, with TRBD2 identical over 10 bases. There are 19 residues in the CDR3. Germline V gives CDR1 MNHEY, CDR2 SVGEGT. V was pared by 6 bases and J by 5 bases, with 19 bases of the junction left unmatched. CDR3 coding DNA: TGTGCCAGCAGCGAGAGGACTAGCGGACGCCGGAGGAACAACAATGAGCAGTTCTTC. Its protein is CASSERTSGRRRNNNEQFF.

The V gene is TRBV27, the J gene TRBJ2-2, with 7 bases that match TRBD2. The germline gives CDR1 MNHEY, CDR2 SMNVEV (reference sequence). V was clipped by 2 bases and J by 2 bases; unmatched bases: 5. The CDR3 is made up of 16 amino acids. The CDR3 loop is CASSLLGGLNTGELFF. In DNA form, the CDR3 reads TGTGCCAGCAGTTTACTTGGGGGACTAAACACCGGGGAGCTGTTTTTT.

The V and J genes are TRBV11-3 and TRBJ2-7; D is unresolved. V lost 5 bases to trimming and J lost 0 bases, with 23 bases between them. The length of the CDR3 is 18 residues. CDR1 is SGHNT, CDR2 YENEEA, per germline. The CDR3 nucleotides read TGTGCCAGCAGCCCCCTTCCCCAACTCAGCAGAAGCTCCTACGAGCAGTACTTC. This sequence encodes CASSPLPQLSRSSYEQYF.

The gene calls are TRBV5-1 and TRBJ1-2; perhaps TRBD1 as D (5 bases). With 1 base removed from V and 3 bases from J, the gap between germline ends came to 13 bases. Germline V lookup: CDR1 SGHRS, CDR2 YFSETQ. This CDR3 spans 15 amino acids. CDR3 bases: TGCGCCAGCAGCTTGAGGCCAGGAGGGGACTATGGCTACACCTTC. Residues: CASSLRPGGDYGYTF.

The chain uses TRBV6-6 and TRBJ1-2; D is unclear. V lost 4 bases, J lost 6 bases, and 12 bases lay in between. The CDR3 has 13 residues. Looked up from germline, CDR1 is MNHNY and CDR2 is SVGAGI (reference sequence). CDR3 in amino acids: CASSSPQADGYTF. The CDR3 DNA reads as TGTGCCAGCAGTTCTCCCCAGGCCGATGGCTACACCTTC.

This clonotype turned up a few times. The J gene is TRBJ2-7, the V gene TRBV4-2, with 9 bases that match TRBD2. V shed 0 bases and J 3 bases; nucleotides not matched to a gene: 15. The CDR3 has 19 amino acids. Germline V CDR1 and CDR2: LGHNA, YNFKEQ. CDR3 DNA: TGTGCCAGCAGCCAAGATCGGAGGGGCGGGGGGGCCAAATTCTACGAGCAGTACTTC. Translation gives CASSQDRRGGGAKFYEQYF.

The chain combines TRBV6-1 with TRBJ2-5; D perhaps matches TRBD1 (5 bases). The CDR3 runs 15 residues. Germline V lookup: CDR1 MNHNS, CDR2 SASEGT. Trimming removed 1 base at V and 5 bases at J, with 14 bases between. The CDR3 DNA is TGTGCCAGCAGTGAAGTGGTAACAGGTGGGGAGACCCAGTACTTC. It encodes CASSEVVTGGETQYF.

V and J are TRBV28 and TRBJ2-7; perhaps TRBD2 as D (6 bases). Germline V gene data show CDR1 as MDHEN and CDR2 as SYDVKM. With 6 bases removed from V and 3 bases from J, the gap between germline ends came to 21 bases. The length of the CDR3 is 16 residues. The CDR3 bases are TGTGCCAGCAGGAAAATGGCAGCGGGTTATTACTACGAGCAGTACTTC. Its translation: CASRKMAAGYYYEQYF.

A few counts support this clonotype. CDR3 nucleotide sequence: TGTGCCAGCAGTTTAGCGCCTGACGAGCAGTACTTC. It is translated as CASSLAPDEQYF. This chain joins TRBV12-3 or TRBV12-4 and TRBJ2-7; D gene ambiguous. This CDR3 is built from 12 residues. V was clipped by 0 bases and J by 5 bases, with 5 bases between them.

The rearrangement uses TRBV10-3 and TRBJ1-1, with 7 bases lining up with TRBD1. Germline CDR1 is ENHRY and CDR2 is SYGVKD. Trimming at V came to 3 bases and at J to 1 base, leaving 2 bases not matched to a gene. The CDR3 covers 14 residues. The CDR3 DNA follows: TGTGCCATCAGTGATGAGGGGGCGAACACTGAAGCTTTCTTT. Protein product: CAISDEGANTEAFF.

This clonotype was seen more than once but under ten times. The rearrangement joins TRBV20-1 to TRBJ2-4; 11 nucleotides agree with TRBD2. Germline V lookup: CDR1 DFQATT, CDR2 SNEGSKA (reference sequence). V was clipped by 6 bases and J by 2 bases; unmatched bases: 9. The CDR3 extends over 16 amino acids. As DNA, the CDR3 is TGCAGTGCCAGGCACTTAGCGGGGGGGACCAAAAACATTCAGTACTTC. It encodes CSARHLAGGTKNIQYF.

The chain combines TRBV12-3 or TRBV12-4 with TRBJ1-3; D gene ambiguous. Trimming removed 5 bases at V and 3 bases at J, with 17 bases between. The CDR3 is 16 residues long. CDR3 sequence reads: CASSPRFVDDGNTIYF. Here the CDR3 DNA reads TGTGCCAGCAGTCCTCGTTTCGTAGACGATGGAAACACCATATATTTT.

A few counts support this clonotype. The chain combines TRBV28 with TRBJ2-5; the match to TRBD1 covers 8 bases. V was pared by 5 bases and J by 5 bases, with 10 bases of the junction left unmatched. Per the germline V gene, CDR1 is MDHEN and CDR2 is SYDVKM. CDR3 length: 15 amino acids. The CDR3 loop reads CASSRYTGGGETQYF. CDR3 DNA: TGTGCCAGCAGTCGATACACAGGGGGAGGTGAGACCCAGTACTTC.

The rearrangement uses TRBV30 and TRBJ2-1, with 7 bases aligning to TRBD1. V dropped 0 bases and J dropped 7; count of bases not matched to a gene: 9. Germline assignment: CDR1 GTSNPN and CDR2 SVGIG (reference sequence). The CDR3 runs 15 residues. CDR3 in DNA: TGTGCCTGGAGTGTGGTGGGGACAGCCGTTAATGAGCAGTTCTTC. As protein: CAWSVVGTAVNEQFF.

This clonotype was counted a few times. The V and J genes are TRBV24-1 and TRBJ1-4, with TRBD1 as a possible D gene (5 bases). CDR1 and CDR2 from the germline V gene are KGHDR and SFDVKD. CDR3 length equals 15 residues. V was clipped by 4 bases and J by 7 bases, with 15 bases between them. In DNA, the CDR3 is TGTGCCACCAGTGACGCCTCTGGGACCAGTGAAAAACTGTTTTTT. It specifies CATSDASGTSEKLFF.

This rearrangement joins TRBV12-3 or TRBV12-4 to TRBJ2-6; TRBD1 matches at 10 bases. The trim removed 6 bases at V and 2 bases at J, leaving 4 bases unmatched. The CDR3 runs to 16 residues. The CDR3 loop reads CASRGTGVTGANVLTF. CDR3 DNA sequence: TGTGCCAGCAGAGGGACAGGGGTTACTGGGGCCAACGTCCTGACTTTC.

On this clonotype itself: A read error may explain this, as a much larger clone is one base away. The chain carries TRBV24-1 and TRBJ1-2; 10 bases are shared with TRBD1. Germline V gene sequence: CDR1 KGHDR, CDR2 SFDVKD. CDR3 length: 15 residues. With V trimmed by 4 bases and J by 2 bases, 3 bases remained unmatched. CDR3 nucleotides: TGTGCCACCAGTGAACCGGGACAGGGGAACTATGGCTACACCTTC. Protein product: CATSEPGQGNYGYTF.

The chain carries TRBV20-1 and TRBJ2-2, with 8 bases that match TRBD2. Trimming at V came to 2 bases and at J to 1 base, leaving 3 bases not matched to a gene. This CDR3 has 15 amino acids. CDR1 is DFQATT, CDR2 SNEGSKA, per germline (reference sequence). The CDR3 reads CSARPGTRNTGELFF. CDR3 sequence (DNA): TGCAGTGCTAGACCAGGGACTAGGAACACCGGGGAGCTGTTTTTT.